Listed below are T cell receptor beta chains from one sample, sequenced in a study of shared clonotypes between healthy human individuals. Generated by immunoSEQ multiplex PCR, the TCRdb table keeps only in-frame clones and is missing some. The sample records a few million clones, more than 90% being singletons. The sequenced material came from naive CD4+ T cells sorted from blood. These receptors all come from a man aged 18 to 30 in good health. Both conserved end residues are part of each CDR3. Each record gives: D gene, J gene, clone size, V gene, CDR3 DNA, CDR3 protein. D genes are given only for firm matches. Size is stated for part of the rows, as once, few or many counts, or as a class when the clone is expanded.

>TRBD2|TRBJ2-7|-|TRBV10-2
TGCGCCAGCAGTGAGGGTCGAGCGGGAGCACGCTACGAGCAGTACTTC
CASSEGRAGARYEQYF
>-|TRBJ1-5|-|TRBV19
TGTGCCAGTAGTATAGAGCAGGGCCTTGTGCGAAATCAGCCCCAGCATTTT
CASSIEQGLVRNQPQHF
>TRBD2|TRBJ2-5|-|TRBV7-9
TGTGCCAGCCTCCGCTCGGGGGGAGGTGAGACCCAGTACTTC
CASLRSGGGETQYF
>-|TRBJ2-1|-|TRBV7-2
TGTGCCAGCAGCTTGGGGGGTTTGAACAATGAGCAGTTCTTC
CASSLGGLNNEQFF
>-|TRBJ2-2|once|TRBV18
TGTGCCAGCTCACCACAAGCCGGGGAGCTGTTTTTT
CASSPQAGELFF
>-|TRBJ1-1|-|TRBV11-2
TGTGCCAGCAGCTCACCGCAGAACACTGAAGCTTTCTTT
CASSSPQNTEAFF
>-|TRBJ2-2|-|TRBV10-3
TGTGCCATCAGTTGGGCGGGACAGTCTAACACCGGGGAGCTGTTTTTT
CAISWAGQSNTGELFF
>-|TRBJ1-6|few|TRBV5-4
TGTGCCAGCAGCTTGGACAGGGAGGGCTCACCCCTCCACTTT
CASSLDREGSPLHF
>-|TRBJ1-3|-|TRBV7-8
TGTGCCAGCAGCTTAGAATCTGTCGGTGCCGGAAACACCATATATTTT
CASSLESVGAGNTIYF
>-|TRBJ2-1|-|TRBV5-6
TGTGCCAGCAGCCACCTTGGGCGGGGAGAAGGATTCACTGAGCAGTTCTTC
CASSHLGRGEGFTEQFF
>-|TRBJ2-7|-|TRBV18
TGTGCCAGCTCACCATCGACCAAGAACTACGAGCAGTACTTC
CASSPSTKNYEQYF
>-|TRBJ1-4|-|TRBV7-9
TGTGCCAGCAGCTTAGCTGGGAGCTATGAAAAACTGTTTTTT
CASSLAGSYEKLFF
>TRBD1|TRBJ1-4|once|TRBV2
TGTGCCAGCAGTGAGCCTCAGGGGGCCTCTGAAAAACTGTTTTTT
CASSEPQGASEKLFF
>TRBD2|TRBJ2-7|few|TRBV7-9
TGTGCCAGCAGCCTGGGAGCGGGAGGGGCCTCCTACGAGCAGTACTTC
CASSLGAGGASYEQYF
>-|TRBJ2-5|-|TRBV5-6
TGTGCCAGCAGCTTTGGCCTTTCTCAAGAGACCCAGTACTTC
CASSFGLSQETQYF
>-|TRBJ2-1|-|TRBV9
TGTGCCAGCAGCCTCACGCCGGGATACAATGAGCAGTTCTTC
CASSLTPGYNEQFF
>-|TRBJ1-6|-|TRBV30
TGTGCCTGGAGTGTGAGGACGCTCAACTGGAAGAATAATTCACCCCTCCACTTT
CAWSVRTLNWKNNSPLHF
>TRBD1|TRBJ1-4|-|TRBV7-9
TGTGCCAGCAGCTGGGACAGCTCTAATGAAAAACTGTTTTTT
CASSWDSSNEKLFF
>-|TRBJ1-5|-|TRBV5-1
TGCGCCAGCAGCTTGGGGACTGGCATCGGCAATCAGCCCCAGCATTTT
CASSLGTGIGNQPQHF
>TRBD1|TRBJ2-2|-|TRBV4-1
TGCGCCAGCAGCCAACCAACAGGGGTCAGGGAGCTGTTTTTT
CASSQPTGVRELFF
>-|TRBJ1-4|few|TRBV7-2
TGTGCCAGCAGCTTAGGGGGAACTAATGAAAAACTGTTTTTT
CASSLGGTNEKLFF
>-|TRBJ2-7|once|TRBV28
TGTGCCAGCAGTTTTTTCGGTGAAGGCTCCTACGAGCAGTACTTC
CASSFFGEGSYEQYF
>-|TRBJ1-3|-|TRBV29-1
TGCAGCGTTGGTCTTAACGGAGACACCATATATTTT
CSVGLNGDTIYF
>TRBD1|TRBJ2-7|-|TRBV5-7
TGTGCCAGCAGCTCCAGGACAGGGGACTACGAGCAGTACTTC
CASSSRTGDYEQYF
>-|TRBJ2-7|-|TRBV4-1
TGCGCCAGCAGCCAAGAACGTAGGGGTTACGAGCAGTACTTC
CASSQERRGYEQYF
>TRBD1|TRBJ1-1|-|TRBV2
TGTGCCACCCGACAGGGATCCATGAACACTGAAGCTTTCTTT
CATRQGSMNTEAFF
>-|TRBJ2-7|-|TRBV10-3
TGTGCCATCAGTGAGAACGGACAGTTCTACGAGCAGTACTTC
CAISENGQFYEQYF
>-|TRBJ1-6|-|TRBV30
TGTGCCTTTAGGGCCGATTATAATTCACCCCTCCACTTT
CAFRADYNSPLHF
>-|TRBJ1-1|-|TRBV27
TGTGCCAGCCACCCTTTGACGAACACTGAAGCTTTCTTT
CASHPLTNTEAFF
>-|TRBJ2-2|-|TRBV4-1
TGCGCCAGCAGCCAAGAGATTTCAGCGGGCGGAACCGGGGAGCTGTTTTTT
CASSQEISAGGTGELFF
>-|TRBJ2-5|-|TRBV7-7
TGTGCTAGCAGCTTAAACCCCTCCCTAGGTGGGACCCAGTACTTC
CASSLNPSLGGTQYF
>TRBD1|TRBJ2-5|-|TRBV5-1
TGCGCCAGCAGCCCCGGGACAGGGCGGGAGACCCAGTACTTC
CASSPGTGRETQYF
>-|TRBJ1-5|-|TRBV18
TGTGCCAGCTCACCAGAATCCCGACAGGCGGGGCGGCCCCAGCATTTT
CASSPESRQAGRPQHF
>-|TRBJ2-4|-|TRBV5-4
TGTGCCAGCAGCTTGCGGAGGGACGTAGCCAAAAACATTCAGTACTTC
CASSLRRDVAKNIQYF
>TRBD1|TRBJ2-1|-|TRBV29-1
TGCAGCGTTGCTGAAGGGGGCGGTTTGTATGAGCAGTTCTTC
CSVAEGGGLYEQFF
>TRBD1|TRBJ1-1|-|TRBV5-1
TGCGCCAGCAGCTGGACAGGCTTCGGAACTGAAGCTTTCTTT
CASSWTGFGTEAFF
>-|TRBJ1-1|-|TRBV27
TGTGCCAGCAGTCTCCGACGGGCTACTGAAGCTTTCTTT
CASSLRRATEAFF
>-|TRBJ1-4|-|TRBV25-1
TGTGCCAGCAGTATCCCAGGCCCCTTGGTTGAAAAACTGTTTTTT
CASSIPGPLVEKLFF
>TRBD1|TRBJ1-5|-|TRBV19
TGTGCCAGTAGTCAGCCCTCCGGGACAGCTCAGCCCCAGCATTTT
CASSQPSGTAQPQHF
>TRBD1|TRBJ1-6|-|TRBV2
TGTGCCAGCAGTGACCAGGGGGCCGGGAATTCACCCCTCCACTTT
CASSDQGAGNSPLHF
>TRBD1|TRBJ2-1|-|TRBV7-3
TGTGCCAGCAGCTTAACAGGACAGGGGGCATGGAACAATGAGCAGTTCTTC
CASSLTGQGAWNNEQFF
>-|TRBJ2-2|-|TRBV9
TGTGCCAGCAGCGCGGAGGCGGGTGCTCTGGGGGAGCTGTTTTTT
CASSAEAGALGELFF
>-|TRBJ1-1|-|TRBV5-1
TGCGCCAGCAGCTTGGCCACGCAGGGAAAGACTTTCTTT
CASSLATQGKTFF
>TRBD1|TRBJ1-3|-|TRBV30
TGTGCCTGGAGTGGATTGACAGGGGTCGGAAACACCATATATTTT
CAWSGLTGVGNTIYF
>TRBD2|TRBJ2-1|once|TRBV5-1
TGCGCCAGCAGCTGGACTAGCTCCTACAATGAGCAGTTCTTC
CASSWTSSYNEQFF
>-|TRBJ2-5|-|TRBV29-1
TGCAGCGTTGAAACCTTGGAGACCCAGTACTTC
CSVETLETQYF
>-|TRBJ1-6|-|TRBV6-5
TGTGCCAGCAGTTTCTCCGGACAGCATAGTGGTTCACCCCTCCACTTT
CASSFSGQHSGSPLHF
>TRBD2|TRBJ2-3|-|TRBV5-1
TGCGCCAGCAGCTATAGCGGGGGGGCATCAGATACGCAGTATTTT
CASSYSGGASDTQYF
>TRBD1|TRBJ1-3|-|TRBV9
TGTGCCAGCAGCGGTGGTGGGACAGGTAACTCTGGAAACACCATATATTTT
CASSGGGTGNSGNTIYF